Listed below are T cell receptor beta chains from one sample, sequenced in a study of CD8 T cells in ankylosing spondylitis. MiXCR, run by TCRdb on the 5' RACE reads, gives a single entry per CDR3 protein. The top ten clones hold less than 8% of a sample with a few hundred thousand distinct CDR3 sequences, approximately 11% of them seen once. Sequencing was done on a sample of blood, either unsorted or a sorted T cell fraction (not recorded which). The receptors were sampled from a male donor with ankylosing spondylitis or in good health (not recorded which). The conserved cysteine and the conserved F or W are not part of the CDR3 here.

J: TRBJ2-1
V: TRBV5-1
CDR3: ASRSGGGTYNEQF

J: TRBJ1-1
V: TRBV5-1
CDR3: ASSPRDWFFGADEAF

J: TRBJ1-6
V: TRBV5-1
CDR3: ASSLGENSPLH

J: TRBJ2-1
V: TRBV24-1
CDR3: ATREDRRDINEQF

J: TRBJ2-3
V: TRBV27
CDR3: ASSSSGGGDTQY

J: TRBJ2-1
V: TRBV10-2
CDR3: ASSPLGTSYNEQF

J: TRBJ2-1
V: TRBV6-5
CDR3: ASSYSSEQF

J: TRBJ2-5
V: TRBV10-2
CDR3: ASRNQGLADQETQY

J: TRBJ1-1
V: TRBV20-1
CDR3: SAGGQLNTEAF

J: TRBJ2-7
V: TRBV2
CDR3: ASSLDRLGEQY

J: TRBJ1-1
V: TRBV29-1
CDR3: SVEDDLVTGRNTEAF

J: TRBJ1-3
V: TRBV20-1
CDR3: SATRGQGAGNTIY

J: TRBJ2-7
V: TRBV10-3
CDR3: AISELTGDSPIPYEQY

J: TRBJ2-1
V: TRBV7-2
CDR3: ASRHARQQGGYNEQF

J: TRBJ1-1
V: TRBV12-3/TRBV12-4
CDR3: ASTRTHEAF

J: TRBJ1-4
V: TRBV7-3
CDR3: ASSLGGEGNEKLF

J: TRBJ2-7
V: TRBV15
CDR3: ATSRDTQGIGAEQY

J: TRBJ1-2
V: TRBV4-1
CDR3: ASSQGTTNYGYT

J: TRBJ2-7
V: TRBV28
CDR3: ASSLPLAGGRYEQY

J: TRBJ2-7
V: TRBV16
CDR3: ASSQTWDLEQY

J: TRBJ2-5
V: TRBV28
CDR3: ASSLRTGLETQY

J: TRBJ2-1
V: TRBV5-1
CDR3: ASAWTHNEQF

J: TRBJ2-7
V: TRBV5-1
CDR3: ASSFDRYEQY

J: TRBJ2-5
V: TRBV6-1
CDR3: ASRVQEWGQETQY

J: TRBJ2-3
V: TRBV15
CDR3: ATSGRIPDTQY

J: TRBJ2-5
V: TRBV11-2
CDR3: ASSPTRETQY

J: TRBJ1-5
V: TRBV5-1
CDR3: ASSLTDSYNQPQH

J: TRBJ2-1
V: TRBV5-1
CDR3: ASSLEADIPF

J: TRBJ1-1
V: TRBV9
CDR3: ASSVGQGNAEAF

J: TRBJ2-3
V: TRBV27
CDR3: ASRVGLPTDTQY

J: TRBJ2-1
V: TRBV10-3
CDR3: AISDGLAGSNEQF

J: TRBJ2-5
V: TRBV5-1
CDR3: ASSLLGLQETQY

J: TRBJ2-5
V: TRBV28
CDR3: ASSPLAGAETQY

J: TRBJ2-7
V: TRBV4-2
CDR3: ASSQGTSGGVVSYEQY

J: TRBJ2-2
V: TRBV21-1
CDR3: ASGDKIRTGELF

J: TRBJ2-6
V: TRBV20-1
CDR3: SAPRANVLT

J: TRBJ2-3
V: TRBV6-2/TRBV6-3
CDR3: ASSYWTSTDTQY

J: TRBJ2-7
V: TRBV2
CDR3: ASSGPLSGRHFSEQY

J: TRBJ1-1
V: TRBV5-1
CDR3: ASSDSGTGDFEAF

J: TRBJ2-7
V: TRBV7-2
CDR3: ASSQRTGYSYEQY

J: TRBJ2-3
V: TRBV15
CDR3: ATWDPSDTQY

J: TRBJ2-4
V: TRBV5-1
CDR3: ASRESLAPNIQY

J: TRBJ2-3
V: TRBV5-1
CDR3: ASRFTLTGAADTQY